Listed here are 4 T cell receptor beta chains from one sample, sequenced in a study of cytomegalovirus exposure and HLA in healthy donors (dated by TCRdb to 2017 to 2019). Library preparation was by the immunoSEQ multiplex PCR assay. The multiplex PCR relied on a mix of 60 forward primers for TCR Vbeta segments and 13 reverse primers for TCR Jbeta segments. Entries here come from immuneACCESS through TCRdb and include only in-frame sequences with V and J called. Some clones fail to appear in such tables; in the studies checked, an unresolved V gene covers under half of the shortfall, and the cause of the remainder is unknown. The table for this sample lists under 70,000 clones; 65% to 70% of them were counted only once. The leading ten clones occupy about 2% of the sample. The sample taken for sequencing was PBMCs. The source is a woman aged 25 to 39 in good health and CMV-seronegative.

In this sample, this clone turned up a few times. The J gene is TRBJ2-7, the V gene TRBV11-3, with 8 bases fitting TRBD2. Per the germline V gene, CDR1 is SGHNT and CDR2 is YENEEA. With 3 bases clipped from V and 3 bases from J, the junction kept 16 bases outside the gene matches. The CDR3 extends over 18 amino acids. The CDR3 reads CASSFRGGSFGFLYEQYF. The CDR3 coding sequence is TGTGCCAGCAGCTTTCGGGGGGGCTCATTTGGGTTCCTCTACGAGCAGTACTTC.

The chain couples TRBV9 to TRBJ2-1; 7 bases match TRBD2. The CDR3 totals 12 residues. V gave up 4 bases and J gave up 9 bases; unmatched junction bases: 4. In germline, CDR1 is SGDLS, CDR2 YYNGEE. The CDR3 bases are TGTGCCAGCAGCTCCGGGGGGTTTGAGCAGTTCTTC. Protein sequence: CASSSGGFEQFF.

V is TRBV28 and J is TRBJ1-1, with TRBD1 matching over 10 bases. The V gene end was trimmed by 8 bases and the J gene end by 6 bases; junction bases not matched to a gene: 15. The V gene's germline CDR1 is MDHEN and CDR2 SYDVKM. The CDR3 sequence is 16 residues long. CDR3 sequence reads: CASSLGGQGRRAEAFF. The CDR3 region has the DNA TGTGCCAGCTCCCTTGGGGGACAGGGGAGGAGGGCTGAAGCTTTCTTT. The variable domain in full, completed from reference TRBV28 and TRBJ1-1, reads DVKVTQSSRYLVKRTGEKVFLECVQDMDHENMFWYRQDPGLGLRLIYFSYDVKMKEKGDIPEGYSVSREKKERFSLILESASTNQTSMYLCASSLGGQGRRAEAFFGQGTRLTVV.

The chain has TRBV9 and TRBJ1-4, with D possibly matching TRBD1 (6 bases). The CDR3 totals 17 residues. CDR1 is SGDLS and CDR2 is YYNGEE in the germline V gene. Trimming shortened V by 0 bases and J by 2 bases, and 14 bases separated the two germline ends. The CDR3 loop reads CASSVGQGRGTNEKLFF. CDR3 bases: TGTGCCAGCAGCGTAGGTCAGGGGAGAGGGACTAATGAAAAACTGTTTTTT.